The 9 T cell receptor beta chains reported below all come from one sample, sequenced in a study of cytomegalovirus exposure and HLA in healthy donors. It was with 60 Vbeta and 13 Jbeta primers that the PCR ran. Sequenced by immunoSEQ multiplex PCR; TCRdb stores in-frame clones only, minus some. Counted here are about 190,000 clones, 81% occurring once; the ten biggest clones make up around 3.7%. The sample comprised PBMCs. All receptors come from a man in his forties or fifties in good health and CMV-seropositive.

This rearrangement joins TRBV28 to TRBJ2-3; 10 nucleotides agree with TRBD1. With V trimmed by 3 bases and J by 4 bases, 4 bases remained unmatched. The CDR3 is 15 residues long. Germline V gives CDR1 MDHEN, CDR2 SYDVKM. In nucleotides, the CDR3 is TGTGCCAGCAGTTTGGACAGGGGGAGGGCAGATACGCAGTATTTT. The encoded protein is CASSLDRGRADTQYF.

This clone was counted a few times. The V and J genes are TRBV5-4 and TRBJ1-4; D is possibly TRBD1 (5 bases). In germline, CDR1 is SGHNT, CDR2 YYREEE (reference sequence). Between the trimmed V and J ends, which lost 4 bases and 8 bases, there was a span of 12 bases. The CDR3 totals 13 residues. The CDR3 sequence: CASSTQGAEKLFF. The CDR3 bases are TGTGCCAGCAGCACCCAAGGGGCGGAAAAACTGTTTTTT.

The chain's CDR3 is CATSRERGSYGYTF. The CDR3 DNA sequence: TGTGCCACCAGCAGAGAACGGGGGAGCTATGGCTACACCTTC. This chain connects TRBV15 to TRBJ1-2, with D tentatively TRBD1 (5 bases). Trimming removed 0 bases at V and 4 bases at J, with 9 bases between. CDR3 length equals 14 residues. Germline V gives CDR1 LNHNV, CDR2 YYDKDF (reference sequence).

The gene calls are TRBV2 and TRBJ1-5, with D maybe TRBD1 (5 bases). Germline CDR1 is SNHLY and CDR2 is FYNNEI. V gave up 8 bases and J gave up 2 bases, with 13 bases separating them. This CDR3 region has 14 residues. CDR3 amino acids: CASLLGGGNQPQHF. The CDR3 DNA reads TGTGCCAGCCTCCTCGGGGGAGGCAATCAGCCCCAGCATTTT.

The chain is built from TRBV5-1 and TRBJ2-7; 10 nucleotides line up with TRBD1. The V gene end was trimmed by 4 bases and the J gene end by 3 bases; junction bases not matched to a gene: 7. The CDR3 runs to 15 residues. Germline CDR1 and CDR2: SGHRS and YFSETQ. The CDR3 bases are TGCGCCAGCAGCAGCTCCGGGACAGGGGACTACGAGCAGTACTTC. This translates into CASSSSGTGDYEQYF. Supplemented by reference TRBV5-1 and TRBJ2-7, the full variable domain reads KAGVTQTPRYLIKTRGQQVTLSCSPISGHRSVSWYQQTPGQGLQFLFEYFSETQRNKGNFPGRFSGRQFSNSRSEMNVSTLELGDSALYLCASSSSGTGDYEQYFGPGTRLTVT.

This clone was detected once. The J gene is TRBJ1-3, the V gene TRBV27; 8 bases are shared with TRBD1. This CDR3 region has 15 residues. The ends lost 7 bases at V and 0 bases at J; junction bases unmatched: 5. The germline V gene has CDR1 MNHEY and CDR2 SMNVEV (reference sequence). CDR3 sequence: CASTWTGPSGNTIYF. The CDR3 region has the DNA TGTGCCAGCACCTGGACAGGGCCCTCTGGAAACACCATATATTTT.

The CDR3 reads CASSPLRLATDTQYF. The CDR3 DNA is TGTGCCAGCTCACCACTTCGACTAGCGACAGATACGCAGTATTTT. V and J are TRBV18 and TRBJ2-3; 8 bases fit TRBD2. Germline-derived CDR1 and CDR2 are KGHSH and LQKENI. The CDR3 consists of 15 residues. The V and J ends lost 1 base and 3 bases, in that order; junction bases with no gene match: 3.

This rearrangement joins TRBV6-1 to TRBJ2-1, with TRBD2 matching 8 bases. Germline CDR1 MNHNS, CDR2 SASEGT. This CDR3 contains 15 residues. Trimming took 6 bases from V and 2 from J; bases not matched to a gene: 6. As DNA, the CDR3 is TGTGCCAGCAGCGTAGCTAGCGGGCCCTACAATGAGCAGTTCTTC. Amino acids: CASSVASGPYNEQFF.

The rearrangement links TRBV4-1 to TRBJ2-7, with D tentatively TRBD1 (5 bases). The CDR3 sequence is 14 residues long. The V end lost 2 bases, the J end lost 6 bases, and 14 bases lay between the germline ends. The germline V gene encodes CDR1 MGHRA and CDR2 YSYEKL. CDR3 DNA: TGCGCCAGCAGCCAATCAAAGGGGTTCGGCGAGCAGTACTTC. Protein sequence: CASSQSKGFGEQYF.